What follows are 21 T cell receptor beta chains derived from one specimen sequenced in a study of Graves' ophthalmopathy and Graves' hyperthyroidism. RNA transcripts yielded amplified TCR beta CDR3 regions. An opening RT-PCR round employed HTBI primers and preceded a second-round multiplex PCR. TCRdb used MiXCR to reprocess the multiplex PCR reads, holding one entry per CDR3 protein. Seen here are 500,000 to 600,000 distinct CDR3 sequences, just under 40% observed once, and the top ten hold around 4.6%. Sequenced: peripheral blood or thyroid tissue (not recorded which). These receptors were taken from an adult man with Graves' hyperthyroidism.

A remark on this clonotype: It may be a read error: a sequence one base away is much more abundant. This chain links TRBV5-1 with TRBJ1-1; 8 bases are shared with TRBD1. Germline-derived CDR1 and CDR2 are SGHRS and YFSETQ. CDR3 length: 17 residues. V was clipped by 3 bases and J by 1 base; unmatched bases: 11. The CDR3 sequence is CASSSAPGQGGNTEAFF. The CDR3 DNA is TGCGCCAGCAGCTCGGCCCCCGGACAGGGCGGGAACACTGAAGCTTTCTTT.

This clonotype was detected ten times or more. The V and J genes are TRBV29-1 and TRBJ1-1; D may be TRBD1 (6 bases). V was cut by 0 bases and J by 0 bases, with 11 bases left in between. This CDR3 has 15 amino acids. Germline V lookup: CDR1 SQVTM, CDR2 ANQGSEA. The CDR3 region is CSVEEYGQMNTEAFF. Written as DNA, the CDR3 is TGCAGCGTTGAAGAGTACGGACAGATGAACACTGAAGCTTTCTTT. Full variable domain (outside the CDR3, taken from reference TRBV29-1 and TRBJ1-1): SAVISQKPSRDICQRGTSLTIQCQVDSQVTMMFWYRQQPGQSLTLIATANQGSEATYESGFVIDKFPISRPNLTFSTLTVSNMSPEDSSIYLCSVEEYGQMNTEAFFGQGTRLTVV.

The chain is built from TRBV7-8 and TRBJ1-2; maybe TRBD1 (5 bases). This CDR3 is 14 amino acids long. With 3 bases removed from V and 12 bases from J, the gap between germline ends came to 20 bases. CDR1 and CDR2 from the germline V gene are SGHVS and FQNEAQ. As DNA, the CDR3 is TGTGCCAGCAGCTTCGAGGCAGGGAACTCTGGAAACACCTTC. Translation gives CASSFEAGNSGNTF.

This clonotype occurred a few times. The chain recombines TRBV4-1 with TRBJ1-4; D is possibly TRBD1 (6 bases). The CDR3 consists of 14 residues. Germline V gives CDR1 MGHRA, CDR2 YSYEKL. Trimming stripped 2 bases from V and 5 bases from J, with 9 bases between. In nucleotides, the CDR3 is TGCGCCAGCAGCCAAACAGGGCAAAATGAAAAACTGTTTTTT. It specifies CASSQTGQNEKLFF.

This clonotype was detected only once. It may be a read error: a sequence one base away is much more abundant. This rearrangement joins TRBV11-1 to TRBJ1-6, with D possibly TRBD1 on 5 matching bases. Germline assignment: CDR1 SGHAT and CDR2 FQDESV (reference sequence). This CDR3 spans 14 amino acids. In DNA form, the CDR3 reads TGTGCCAGCAGTTACTCGATTGGGGGTTCACCCCCCCACTTT. Its protein is CASSYSIGGSPPHF. Supplemented by reference TRBV11-1 and TRBJ1-6, the full variable domain reads EAEVAQSPRYKITEKSQAVAFWCDPISGHATLYWYRQILGQGPELLVQFQDESVVDDSQLPKDRFSAERLKGVDSTLKIQPAELGDSAMYLCASSYSIGGSPPHFGNGTRLTVT.

Of note for this clonotype: This may stem from a read error, because a much larger clone lies one nucleotide away. The CDR3 carries no conserved terminal phenylalanine or tryptophan, so it likely arises from a read error. The chain links TRBV7-2 to TRBJ1-1; possibly TRBD1 for D (6 bases). V was trimmed by 3 bases and J by 7 bases, leaving 18 bases between them. CDR1 and CDR2 (germline): SGHTA, FQGNSA. The CDR3 loop spans 15 amino acids. DNA for the CDR3: TGTGCCAGCAGCTTCGAAGGGGGGGGGTTTGGTGAAGCTTTCCTT. Protein product: CASSFEGGGFGEAFL.

The chain employs TRBV10-3 and TRBJ1-5, with TRBD1 as a possible D gene (6 bases). Germline CDR1 is ENHRY and CDR2 is SYGVKD. V was pared by 10 bases and J by 3 bases, with 13 bases between. This CDR3 comprises 13 residues. CDR3 loop: CATRGRVNQPQHF. The CDR3 coding sequence is TGTGCCACCAGGGGAAGAGTCAATCAGCCCCAGCATTTT.

The CDR3 protein is CASSQDPGQGYSNTEAFF. The CDR3 region has the DNA TGTGCCAGCAGCCAAGATCCGGGACAGGGGTATTCGAACACTGAAGCTTTCTTT. The chain joins TRBV14 to TRBJ1-1, with 10 bases aligning to TRBD1. The CDR3 is 18 amino acids. Germline V gene sequence: CDR1 SGHDN, CDR2 FVKESK. V shed 0 bases and J 1 base; nucleotides not matched to a gene: 8.

As for this clonotype: An end of the junction differs from the germline gene, which may be a read error. The rearrangement links TRBV7-2 to TRBJ2-2; D gene unclear. The length of the CDR3 is 18 residues. Germline values: CDR1 SGHTA, CDR2 FQGNSA. The CDR3 spells CASSQVQYRRNNTGELFF. CDR3 DNA sequence: TGCGCCAGCAGCCAAGTTCAGTATCGCAGAAACAACACCGGGGAGCTGTTTTTT. The variable domain in full, completed from reference TRBV7-2 and TRBJ2-2, reads GAGVSQSPSNKVTEKGKDVELRCDPISGHTALYWYRQSLGQGLEFLIYFQGNSAPDKSGLPSDRFSAERTGGSVSTLTIQRTQQEDSAVYLCASSQVQYRRNNTGELFFGEGSRLTVL.

At least ten counts were recorded for this clonotype. The rearrangement links TRBV10-3 to TRBJ1-5; a weak D match, TRBD1 (5 bases). The CDR3 is made up of 16 amino acids. V gave up 2 bases and J gave up 0 bases, with 11 bases separating them. Germline lookup yields CDR1 ENHRY and CDR2 SYGVKD. This CDR3 reads CAISEKWTHSNQPQHF. CDR3 DNA sequence: TGTGCCATCAGTGAGAAGTGGACACATAGCAATCAGCCCCAGCATTTT.

This clonotype was detected ten times or more. The chain employs TRBV10-3 and TRBJ2-7; perhaps D is TRBD1 or TRBD2 (5 bases each). The length of the CDR3 is 13 residues. The V and J ends lost 5 bases and 4 bases respectively, with 12 bases between them. Looked up from germline, CDR1 is ENHRY and CDR2 is SYGVKD. The CDR3 region has the DNA TGTGCCATCAGTCTCGGAGGACAATACGAGCAGTACTTC. It encodes CAISLGGQYEQYF.

The V call is TRBV6-1, the J call TRBJ1-5; TRBD1 matches 7 bases. The V and J ends lost 0 bases and 5 bases, in that order; junction bases with no gene match: 4. Germline CDR1 and CDR2: MNHNS and SASEGT. The CDR3 extends over 15 amino acids. The DNA for the CDR3 is TGTGCCAGCAGTGAAGCGGTACAGGGGTATCAGCCCCAGCATTTT. Its translation is CASSEAVQGYQPQHF.

This clonotype was detected only a few times. This may come from a read error, since a much larger clone is one base off. The chain links TRBV6-5 to TRBJ2-7, with a tentative D call TRBD1 (6 bases). The CDR3 length is 13 residues. CDR1 is MNHEY, CDR2 SVGAGI, per germline. V gave up 6 bases and J gave up 1 base, with 10 bases separating them. CDR3: CASRLTGSYEQYF. In DNA, the CDR3 is TGTGCCAGCAGATTGACAGGATCCTACGAGCAGTACTTC.

The rearrangement uses TRBV7-2 and TRBJ2-2; D may be TRBD1 or TRBD2 (5 bases each). Trimming left V 5 bases short and J 11 bases short, with 21 bases between. The CDR3 sequence is 15 residues long. The germline CDR1 and CDR2 sequences are SGHTA and FQGNSA. CDR3 in amino acids: CASSEQLKGSYELFF. CDR3 sequence (DNA): TGTGCCAGCAGCGAACAGCTCAAGGGGAGCTACGAGCTGTTTTTT.

This clonotype was observed at least ten times. The chain carries TRBV20-1 and TRBJ1-1; unclear D gene. The germline V gene has CDR1 DFQATT and CDR2 SNEGSKA (reference sequence). The CDR3 has 14 residues. V was shortened by 4 bases and J by 2 bases, with 14 bases between the two germline ends. CDR3 sequence: CSATRPGSNTEAFF. DNA for the CDR3: TGCAGTGCTACCAGGCCGGGAAGTAACACTGAAGCTTTCTTT.

This clonotype was seen once. The chain links TRBV10-2 to TRBJ1-6; 8 bases are a match to TRBD1. The V gene's germline CDR1 is WSHSY and CDR2 SAAADI. After removal of 7 bases from V and 11 bases from J, the junction contained 10 bases not matched to a gene. The CDR3 runs to 14 residues. CDR3 DNA sequence: TGCGCCAGCAAGCGACAGGGGCCTAGGACACCCCTCCACTTT. This gives the protein CASKRQGPRTPLHF.

The table lists this clonotype with a few counts. This sequence joins TRBV2 and TRBJ2-3; 15 bases map to TRBD2. The CDR3 has 19 residues. CDR1 SNHLY and CDR2 FYNNEI come from the germline V gene. The V and J ends lost 9 bases and 4 bases, in that order; junction bases with no gene match: 17. The CDR3 is CASSKPGLAGGWSADTQYF. CDR3 in DNA: TGTGCCAGTTCTAAGCCGGGACTAGCGGGAGGCTGGAGCGCAGATACGCAGTATTTT.

The chain couples TRBV9 to TRBJ2-7, with TRBD2 identical over 9 bases. V was pared by 4 bases and J by 3 bases, with 8 bases of the junction left unmatched. The length of the CDR3 is 15 residues. Germline CDR1 is SGDLS and CDR2 is YYNGEE. Here the CDR3 DNA reads TGTGCCAGCAGCCGTGGACTAGCGATTCTCTACGAGCAGTACTTC. Its translation: CASSRGLAILYEQYF.

This clonotype has a count of ten or more. The chain has TRBV24-1 and TRBJ2-2; D remains ambiguous. Deletions cut 3 bases from V and 5 bases from J, with 15 bases between. This CDR3 comprises 16 residues. Germline V gives CDR1 KGHDR, CDR2 SFDVKD. The CDR3 nucleotides are TGTGCCACCAGTGATACCGCCGGGCGTAGGACCGGGGAGCTGTTTTTT. It codes for CATSDTAGRRTGELFF.

Concerning this clonotype itself: This could be a read error, since a much larger clone is one nucleotide away. The rearrangement uses TRBV15 and TRBJ1-2; 8 nucleotides line up with TRBD1. This CDR3 region has 15 residues. The germline V gene has CDR1 LNHNV and CDR2 YYDKDF (reference sequence). The V gene end was trimmed by 5 bases and the J gene end by 4 bases; junction bases not matched to a gene: 9. The CDR3 coding sequence is TGTGCCACCAGCTGGCCCGGGACAGGACTCTATGGCTACACCTTC. Its protein product is CATSWPGTGLYGYTF.

The chain combines TRBV20-1 with TRBJ2-1; 9 bases line up with TRBD2. Germline V lookup: CDR1 DFQATT, CDR2 SNEGSKA (reference sequence). Germline trimming cut 0 bases from V and 6 bases from J; bases unmatched to any gene: 12. This CDR3 contains 17 residues. CDR3 amino acids: CSARDLRGTSKANEQFF. The CDR3 nucleotides read TGCAGTGCTAGAGATCTAAGGGGGACTAGCAAAGCCAATGAGCAGTTCTTC.